Sequencing of this TCR beta chain was carried out in a study of T cells after yellow fever vaccination. The CDR3 contains 14 residues. Looked up from germline, CDR1 is SEHNR and CDR2 is FQNEAQ (reference sequence). Between the trimmed V and J ends, which lost 5 bases and 1 base, there was a span of 10 bases. Universal primer sites and UMIs were introduced during 5'RACE template-switching synthesis of TCR cDNA. TCRdb reanalysed the 5' RACE reads using MiXCR and keeps one entry per CDR3 protein. The sample holds about 180,000 distinct CDR3 sequences, approximately 6.2% seen once. This clonotype was counted ten times or more. The antigen remains undetermined. Study-level results: The secondary T-cell response peaked on day 5, not day 15, but was weaker. Most primary-vaccination clones reappeared after the booster (96% CD4, 75% to 90% CD8). Only a minor proportion of clonotypes was detected across both CD4 and CD8 compartments.

The sequence was obtained from a man in his late teens or twenties who received the YFV17D yellow fever vaccine. The sequences come from CD4+ T cells sorted from PBMCs, collected on the day of the first yellow fever vaccination. The chain recombines TRBV7-9 with TRBJ2-3, with D hard to call. CDR3 protein: CASSKQRRTDTQYF. In DNA, the CDR3 is TGTGCCAGCAGCAAACAGAGACGCACAGATACGCAGTATTTT.